This T cell receptor beta chain was captured in a study of CD8 T cells in Susac syndrome. Sequencing of TCR beta drew on CD8+ and CD4+ T cells from blood. Negative isolation was used for CD8+ and CD4+ T cells, and FACS enrichment was applied to TEMRA cells. RNA in amounts of 0.5 to 1 ug was reverse transcribed with random hexamers. Coverage of TCR beta CDR3 amplification by immunoSEQ multiplex PCR extended to 54 Vbeta and 13 Jbeta. TCRdb analysed the immunoSEQ multiplex PCR reads with MiXCR anew, one entry per CDR3 protein. The table lists fewer than 80,000 distinct CDR3 sequences, 95% of them singletons. The CDR3 has 15 amino acids. Deletions cut 0 bases from V and 3 bases from J, with 12 bases between. Per the germline V gene, CDR1 is SEHNR and CDR2 is FQNEAQ (reference sequence).

This rearrangement joins TRBV7-9 to TRBJ2-7, with a possible D match to TRBD1 (6 bases). The receptor was isolated from a human donor in good health. Sequencing was done on a sample of CD8+ T cells from PBMCs. CDR3 coding DNA: TGTGCCAGCAGCTTAGCCACAGGGCTACTCTACGAGCAGTACTTC. It specifies CASSLATGLLYEQYF.